This T cell receptor beta chain came from a study of Graves' ophthalmopathy and Graves' hyperthyroidism. RNA served as the template for amplifying TCR beta CDR3 regions. An initial RT-PCR round employing HTBI primers preceded a second-round multiplex PCR. Using its own MiXCR run on the multiplex PCR reads, TCRdb lists one record per CDR3 protein. The data contain 220,000 or so distinct CDR3 sequences, roughly 21% of them singletons. This clonotype was found many times. CDR1 is LNHDA, CDR2 SQIVND, per germline (reference sequence). The germline V and J ends were trimmed by 3 bases and 4 bases, with 13 bases remaining between them. The CDR3 extends over 15 amino acids.

The clonotype was recovered from a woman aged 50 to 65 with Graves' ophthalmopathy. Sequencing used peripheral blood. This chain uses TRBV19 with TRBJ1-5, with D perhaps matching TRBD1 (5 bases). CDR3 sequence reads: CASSIGRQGNQPQHF. Here the CDR3 DNA reads TGTGCCAGTAGTATTGGTCGGCAGGGAAATCAGCCCCAGCATTTT.